These T cell receptor beta chains were read from a single sample in a study of T cells in Graves' hyperthyroidism and ophthalmopathy. TCRdb reanalysed the multiplex PCR reads using MiXCR and keeps one entry per CDR3 protein. The sample consists of over 700,000 distinct CDR3 sequences, about 38% of them appearing once. Sequencing input: blood. The receptors were gathered from a man between 18 and 35 years old with Graves' hyperthyroidism. Both conserved end residues are part of each CDR3. A D gene is named only where the DNA matches it firmly. For some rows the clone size is stated as once, few or many, or as a class when expanded; others skip it.

j_call clone_size cdr3_length d_call v_call cdr3_nt cdr3_aa
TRBJ1-1 NA 17 TRBD1 TRBV4-1 TGCGCCAGCAGCCATCTCCTCCGGGACAGGCTAAACACTGAAGCTTTCTTT CASSHLLRDRLNTEAFF
TRBJ2-5 NA 13 NA TRBV7-2 TGTGCCAGCAGCCTCGAAATCCAAGAGACCCAGTACTTC CASSLEIQETQYF
TRBJ1-2 NA 12 NA TRBV29-1 TGCAGCCAAGAGGACGGAAACTATGGCTACACCTTC CSQEDGNYGYTF
TRBJ2-6 many 15 NA TRBV19 TGTGCCAGTAGTAACCTGAGGTCTGGGGCCAACGTCCTGACTTTC CASSNLRSGANVLTF
TRBJ1-2 NA 13 TRBD1 TRBV10-3 TGTGCCATCACGACAGGGGCCATCTATGGCTACACCTTC CAITTGAIYGYTF
TRBJ2-7 few 13 TRBD2 TRBV14 TGTGCCAGCAGCCTAGCGGGGGCGGGAGAGCAGTACTTC CASSLAGAGEQYF
TRBJ1-1 many 14 TRBD1 TRBV7-9 TGTGCCAGCAGCTTAATGACAGGGGATACTGAAGCTTTCTTT CASSLMTGDTEAFF
TRBJ2-7 NA 15 TRBD2 TRBV10-3 TGTGCCACGGGGGGACTAGTCCACCCGTCCTACGAGCAGTACTTC CATGGLVHPSYEQYF
TRBJ2-2 many 12 NA TRBV29-1 TGCAGCGTTATGGCGAAAACCGGGGAGCTGTTTTTT CSVMAKTGELFF
TRBJ2-7 NA 15 TRBD1 TRBV5-4 TGTGCCAGCAGCTTCGACAGGGACGTCTCCTACGAGCAGTACTTC CASSFDRDVSYEQYF
TRBJ2-7 few 15 NA TRBV4-1 TGTGCCAGCAGCCAAAGTCTTAAGAGCTCCTACGAGCAGTACTTC CASSQSLKSSYEQYF
TRBJ2-5 many 13 NA TRBV7-7 TGTGCTAGCAGCTCAGGGTTTGGGGAGACCCAGTACTTC CASSSGFGETQYF
TRBJ1-1 many 11 NA TRBV20-1 TGCAGTGCTGCTTGTAACACTGAAGCTTTCTTT CSAACNTEAFF
TRBJ1-4 NA 16 NA TRBV29-1 TGCAGCACAAACTCCGCGGGAAGGGCGGGTGAGGAAAAACTGTTTTTT CSTNSAGRAGEEKLFF
TRBJ2-7 NA 14 TRBD2 TRBV25-1 TGTGCCAGCGGCCTACTAGCGGGGAAAGCGGTGCAGTACTTC CASGLLAGKAVQYF
TRBJ1-2 NA 14 TRBD1 TRBV29-1 TGCAGCGTTGTCGGGGACAGCGAGTCCTATGGCTACACCTTC CSVVGDSESYGYTF
TRBJ2-7 few 14 NA TRBV9 TGTGCCAGCGGCCGCGGGGGCAGCCCCTACGAGCAGTACTTC CASGRGGSPYEQYF
TRBJ1-3 few 11 NA TRBV11-2 TGTGCCAGCAGCTTCGACAGGCCTATATATTTT CASSFDRPIYF
TRBJ1-2 few 15 NA TRBV6-5 TGTGCCAGCAGACCTAGGTTCGACAGTAACTATGGCTACACCTTC CASRPRFDSNYGYTF
TRBJ1-1 many 11 NA TRBV12-3/TRBV12-4 TGTGCCAGCACCCCCAGTGTTGAAGCTTTCTTT CASTPSVEAFF
TRBJ2-5 NA 16 TRBD2 TRBV7-9 TGTGCCAGCAGCTTGGCAGCGGGAATTTATCGGGAGACCCAGTACTTC CASSLAAGIYRETQYF
TRBJ2-7 many 13 NA TRBV10-3 TGTGCCATCAGTGAGGAAGACAGCTACGAGCAGTACTTC CAISEEDSYEQYF
TRBJ1-6 NA 11 NA TRBV10-3 TGTGCCATCAGTGAGAAGACACCCCTCCACTTT CAISEKTPLHF